This is a list of T cell receptor beta chains from one sample in a study of response to subunit inactivated influenza vaccine. MiXCR was run by TCRdb on the RT-PCR reads, yielding one entry per CDR3 protein. The sample includes around 650,000 distinct CDR3 sequences, around a sixth of them seen just once. The specimen was PBMCs from blood, collected approximately 12 days after vaccination. These receptors were taken from a man aged 45-60 years who received an inactivated influenza vaccine. Each CDR3 is given with its conserved first and last residue. Fields, in order: J gene, clone size, D gene, V gene, CDR3 DNA, CDR3 protein. A D gene is named only where the DNA matches it firmly. Size values are once, few and many counts, or a class for expanded clones, and some rows have none.

J: TRBJ2-7; size: -; D: -; V: TRBV7-6; DNA: TGTGCCAGCAGCCCTATCCCCTACGAGCAGTACTTC; CDR3: CASSPIPYEQYF
J: TRBJ2-3; size: -; D: TRBD2; V: TRBV6-1; DNA: TGTGCCAGCAGAGAGGTTGGCGGGAGGAGCACAGATACGCAGTATTTT; CDR3: CASREVGGRSTDTQYF
J: TRBJ1-2; size: -; D: -; V: TRBV5-4; DNA: TGTGCCAGCAGCGAGGATCCGCGGTGGGGCTACACCTTC; CDR3: CASSEDPRWGYTF
J: TRBJ2-1; size: few; D: -; V: TRBV5-1; DNA: TGCGCCAGCAGCTTGGATGGGGATGAGCAGTTCTTC; CDR3: CASSLDGDEQFF
J: TRBJ2-1; size: -; D: TRBD2; V: TRBV10-2; DNA: TGCGCCAGCAGTGGGACTAGCGGGGGGGCCAAAGTCAGTGAGCAGTTCTTC; CDR3: CASSGTSGGAKVSEQFF
J: TRBJ2-2; size: -; D: -; V: TRBV15; DNA: TGTGCCACCAGCCTCTATTCGGCGGTGACCGGGGAGCTGTTTTTT; CDR3: CATSLYSAVTGELFF
J: TRBJ2-1; size: few; D: TRBD2; V: TRBV20-1; DNA: TGCAGTGCTACCCCCGGGCTAGCGGGATATGGGCAGTTCTTC; CDR3: CSATPGLAGYGQFF
J: TRBJ2-7; size: few; D: TRBD2; V: TRBV7-9; DNA: TGTGCCAGCAGCTTGACAGCGGGGTCCTACGAGCAGTACTTC; CDR3: CASSLTAGSYEQYF
J: TRBJ1-2; size: -; D: -; V: TRBV20-1; DNA: TGCAGTGCTAGCCTGGGGGGGCTTAACTATGGCTACACCTTC; CDR3: CSASLGGLNYGYTF
J: TRBJ2-2; size: -; D: -; V: TRBV3-1; DNA: TGTGCCAGCAGCCCGGAGGTTGGCAGGGCTTTTACCGGGGAGCTGTTTTTT; CDR3: CASSPEVGRAFTGELFF
J: TRBJ2-1; size: few; D: -; V: TRBV6-5; DNA: TGTGCCAGCAGTTACTGGGACGAGGGGGGCAATGAGCAGTTCTTC; CDR3: CASSYWDEGGNEQFF
J: TRBJ1-1; size: few; D: -; V: TRBV12-3/TRBV12-4; DNA: TGTGCCAGCAGTTTCGATACAGGGAGTACCACTGAAGCTTTCTTT; CDR3: CASSFDTGSTTEAFF
J: TRBJ2-2; size: many; D: TRBD1; V: TRBV10-3; DNA: TGTGCCATCAGTGAGTCGGGACAGGGAAACACCGGGGAGCTGTTTTTT; CDR3: CAISESGQGNTGELFF
J: TRBJ2-5; size: few; D: TRBD1; V: TRBV7-8; DNA: TGTGCCAGCGCCCGGGCCGGGACAGGAAAAGAGACCCAGTACTTC; CDR3: CASARAGTGKETQYF
J: TRBJ2-1; size: few; D: -; V: TRBV7-8; DNA: TGTGCCAGCGTAAGAGAGGGGCACGCTTTCAACAATGAGCAGTTCTTC; CDR3: CASVREGHAFNNEQFF
J: TRBJ2-4; size: many; D: -; V: TRBV12-3/TRBV12-4; DNA: TGTGCCAGCAGCCCGGGATTGGTTGGAGTTGGAACCAAAAACATTCAGTACTTC; CDR3: CASSPGLVGVGTKNIQYF